Shown below are 17 T cell receptor beta chains from a single sample sequenced in a study of shared clonotypes between healthy human individuals. TCRdb's copy holds only in-frame clones and misses some; the assay was immunoSEQ multiplex PCR. The repertoire includes 650,000 to 700,000 clones, 90% of them detected once, and roughly 36% sits in the top ten. What was sequenced was memory CD8+ T cells from PBMCs. The sample's subset: CD45RO+ cells pooled with CCR7-negative TemRA cells. All receptors come from a man between 18 and 35 years old in good health. Some clones in this sample may be carry-over from other donors' samples.

The chain links TRBV27 to TRBJ2-7, with D perhaps matching TRBD2 (6 bases). Trimming shortened V by 3 bases and J by 1 base, and 13 bases separated the two germline ends. CDR1 and CDR2 (germline): MNHEY, SMNVEV (reference sequence). This CDR3 comprises 15 residues. This CDR3 reads CASSFFAEGSYEQYF. The DNA of the CDR3 is TGTGCCAGCAGTTTTTTTGCGGAGGGGTCCTACGAGCAGTACTTC.

This chain connects TRBV10-1 to TRBJ2-3; D gene unclear. Looked up from germline, CDR1 is WNHNN and CDR2 is SYGVQD (reference sequence). The CDR3 length is 14 residues. The V and J ends lost 5 bases and 1 base respectively, with 10 bases between them. CDR3 amino acids: CASSQSTRTDTQYF. The CDR3, as DNA: TGCGCCAGCAGTCAATCAACCCGCACAGATACGCAGTATTTT.

This clone was observed a handful of times. V and J are TRBV19 and TRBJ1-3; tentative D call: TRBD1 (5 bases). The germline V gene encodes CDR1 LNHDA and CDR2 SQIVND (reference sequence). V shed 4 bases and J shed 1 base, with 11 bases lying between them. The CDR3 loop spans 15 amino acids. The CDR3 is CASSTYGTSGNTIYF. CDR3 coding DNA: TGTGCCAGTAGTACCTATGGGACGTCTGGAAACACCATATATTTT.

This chain links TRBV6-5 with TRBJ2-1, with TRBD2 matching over 8 bases. The trim removed 5 bases at V and 2 bases at J, leaving 5 bases unmatched. The CDR3 runs 15 residues. The germline V gene has CDR1 MNHEY and CDR2 SVGAGI. Here the CDR3 DNA reads TGTGCCAGCAGTAACGGGGGGGGAGCCTACAATGAGCAGTTCTTC. This codes for CASSNGGGAYNEQFF.

The rearrangement links TRBV5-5 to TRBJ2-7; TRBD2 aligns across 9 bases. This CDR3 is built from 15 residues. Germline V gene lookup returns CDR1 SGHKS and CDR2 YYEKEE (reference sequence). V lost 4 bases, J lost 7 bases, and 12 bases stayed unmatched. The CDR3 is CASSVGTSNWKEQYF. The CDR3 bases are TGTGCCAGCAGCGTGGGGACTAGCAATTGGAAAGAGCAGTACTTC. The variable domain in full, with the rest retrieved from reference TRBV5-5 and TRBJ2-7, is DAGVTQSPTHLIKTRGQQVTLRCSPISGHKSVSWYQQVLGQGPQFIFQYYEKEERGRGNFPDRFSARQFPNYSSELNVNALLLGDSALYLCASSVGTSNWKEQYFGPGTRLTVT.

The rearrangement uses TRBV7-6 and TRBJ2-3; 7 positions match TRBD1. From germline, CDR1 is SGHVS and CDR2 FNYEAQ. This CDR3 has 16 amino acids. V gave up 5 bases and J gave up 0 bases; unmatched junction bases: 8. CDR3 nucleotide sequence: TGTGCCAGCAGCATTAGGACAGGCACTAGCACAGATACGCAGTATTTT. Amino acids: CASSIRTGTSTDTQYF.

The genes are TRBV6-6 and TRBJ1-2; the D is unclear. Germline loops: CDR1 MNHNY, CDR2 SVGAGI (reference sequence). V gave up 4 bases and J gave up 4 bases, with 16 bases separating them. The CDR3 totals 15 residues. The CDR3 region has the DNA TGTGCCAGCAGTTTCTTTCCCATCGAGGCCTATGGCTACACCTTC. Its protein product is CASSFFPIEAYGYTF.

The rearrangement joins TRBV11-2 to TRBJ1-1; D remains unclear. The V and J ends lost 0 bases and 4 bases respectively, with 3 bases between them. From germline, CDR1 is SGHAT and CDR2 FQNNGV. The CDR3 runs to 12 residues. In nucleotides, the CDR3 is TGTGCCAGCAGCTTAGACCTCACTGAAGCTTTCTTT. It translates to CASSLDLTEAFF.

The V gene is TRBV30, the J gene TRBJ2-7; no clear D. The CDR3 runs to 14 residues. CDR1 and CDR2 from the germline V gene are GTSNPN and SVGIG (reference sequence). V lost 2 bases and J lost 2, with 13 bases in between. Here the CDR3 DNA reads TGTGCCTGGAGTTCGGTAGGGATGGCCTACGAGCAGTACTTC. Translation gives CAWSSVGMAYEQYF.

The CDR3 here is CASSPWDGEGPQHF. The CDR3 DNA follows: TGTGCCAGCTCACCATGGGACGGAGAGGGGCCCCAGCATTTT. V usage is TRBV27 and J usage is TRBJ1-5, with D possibly matching TRBD1 (5 bases). The CDR3 is made up of 14 amino acids. The V gene's germline CDR1 is MNHEY and CDR2 SMNVEV (reference sequence). V was trimmed by 8 bases and J by 9 bases, leaving 20 bases between them.

This chain links TRBV4-1 with TRBJ2-1, with D unresolved. This CDR3 is built from 16 residues. Germline V gene lookup returns CDR1 MGHRA and CDR2 YSYEKL. Trimming shortened V by 0 bases and J by 0 bases, and 9 bases separated the two germline ends. The CDR3 reads CASSQDVTASYNEQFF. DNA of the CDR3: TGCGCCAGCAGCCAAGATGTAACGGCCTCCTACAATGAGCAGTTCTTC.

The rearrangement uses TRBV6-5 and TRBJ2-5, with D hard to call. V was shortened by 5 bases and J by 4 bases, with 14 bases between the two germline ends. This CDR3 has 14 residues. Germline-derived CDR1 and CDR2 are MNHEY and SVGAGI. CDR3 nucleotide sequence: TGTGCCAGCAGTCAAGATCCCGGCGGAGAGACCCAGTACTTC. Translation: CASSQDPGGETQYF.

This rearrangement joins TRBV27 to TRBJ1-4; D is possibly TRBD1 (6 bases). The V end lost 5 bases, the J end lost 1 base, and 14 bases lay between the germline ends. The CDR3 is made up of 16 amino acids. Germline CDR1 and CDR2: MNHEY and SMNVEV (reference sequence). The CDR3 here is CASSRTGRRTNEKLFF. The CDR3 DNA reads TGTGCCAGCAGTAGAACAGGGAGGAGAACTAATGAAAAACTGTTTTTT.

The sample holds many counts of this clone. The chain joins TRBV7-9 to TRBJ2-5; D possibly corresponds to TRBD2 (5 bases). The germline CDR1 and CDR2 sequences are SEHNR and FQNEAQ (reference sequence). The length of the CDR3 is 16 residues. The V end was cut by 0 bases, the J end by 2 bases, with 13 bases between. The CDR3 bases are TGTGCCAGCAGCTTAGCGGGAGTTCCCGATCAAGAGACCCAGTACTTC. Encoded protein: CASSLAGVPDQETQYF.

The V call is TRBV2, the J call TRBJ2-1; no clear D. Germline V lookup: CDR1 SNHLY, CDR2 FYNNEI. Trimming stripped 6 bases from V and 0 bases from J, with 12 bases between. The CDR3 loop spans 15 amino acids. CDR3 protein: CASSPQRSSYNEQFF. In nucleotides, the CDR3 is TGTGCCAGCAGCCCACAGAGGAGCTCCTACAATGAGCAGTTCTTC.

V is TRBV15 and J is TRBJ1-2, with a possible D match to TRBD1 (6 bases). Per the germline V gene, CDR1 is LNHNV and CDR2 is YYDKDF (reference sequence). The V and J ends lost 0 bases and 4 bases respectively, with 24 bases between them. The CDR3 runs 19 residues. Written as DNA, the CDR3 is TGTGCCACCAGCAGAGATGGGGTGGGAGGGGGACCCGACTTCTATGGCTACACCTTC. It codes for CATSRDGVGGGPDFYGYTF.

V and J are TRBV5-4 and TRBJ2-2, with D maybe TRBD2 (6 bases). The germline V gene has CDR1 SGHNT and CDR2 YYREEE (reference sequence). V dropped 4 bases and J dropped 9 bases, with 10 bases sitting between them. The CDR3 runs to 12 residues. The CDR3 DNA reads TGTGCCAGCAGCCCTGGGGGGAGGGAGCTGTTTTTT. This codes for CASSPGGRELFF.